The 28 T cell receptor beta chains below come from one sample, sequenced in a study of blood T cell repertoires in COVID-19. TCRdb keeps only in-frame clones here, not all; method: immunoSEQ multiplex PCR. The sample yields around 190,000 clones, roughly 84% seen once. The specimen sequenced was PBMCs or T cells enriched from blood (not recorded which). The receptors originated from a woman younger than 45 who had been exposed to COVID-19.

J is TRBJ2-1 and V is TRBV5-1; 7 nucleotides match TRBD2. Germline V CDR1 and CDR2: SGHRS, YFSETQ. Germline trimming cut 7 bases from V and 6 bases from J; bases unmatched to any gene: 4. The CDR3 length is 12 residues. CDR3 coding DNA: TGCGCCAGCTGGGGAGGGGTCAATGAGCAGTTCTTC. It encodes CASWGGVNEQFF.

V gene TRBV9 combines with J gene TRBJ2-1; D is possibly TRBD2 (6 bases). The germline V and J ends were trimmed by 0 bases and 3 bases, with 13 bases remaining between them. Germline V gives CDR1 SGDLS, CDR2 YYNGEE. The CDR3 runs 16 residues. Here the CDR3 reads CASSVVGRLDYNEQFF. The DNA for the CDR3 is TGTGCCAGCAGCGTAGTCGGGAGACTAGACTACAATGAGCAGTTCTTC.

The chain recombines TRBV5-4 with TRBJ2-3; 10 bases line up with TRBD1. Germline V CDR1 and CDR2: SGHNT, YYREEE (reference sequence). The CDR3 sequence is 13 residues long. With V trimmed by 7 bases and J by 4 bases, 3 bases remained unmatched. DNA of the CDR3: TGTGCCAGCGTGGACAGGGGGGCAGATACGCAGTATTTT. Its protein product is CASVDRGADTQYF.

The rearrangement joins TRBV14 to TRBJ2-7, with a tentative D call TRBD1 (5 bases). The germline gives CDR1 SGHDN, CDR2 FVKESK. CDR3 length: 14 residues. The V gene lost 3 bases and the J gene lost 3 bases, with 12 bases spanning the gap. The CDR3 is CASSHRANYYEQYF. The CDR3 coding sequence is TGTGCCAGCAGCCACAGGGCAAACTACTACGAGCAGTACTTC. Supplemented by reference TRBV14 and TRBJ2-7, the full variable domain reads EAGVTQFPSHSVIEKGQTVTLRCDPISGHDNLYWYRRVMGKEIKFLLHFVKESKQDESGMPNNRFLAERTGGTYSTLKVQPAELEDSGVYFCASSHRANYYEQYFGPGTRLTVT.

The V gene is TRBV9, the J gene TRBJ1-1, with D maybe TRBD1 (5 bases). The CDR3 runs to 15 residues. Germline CDR1 reads SGDLS; CDR2 reads YYNGEE. Trimming removed 0 bases at V and 8 bases at J, with 17 bases between. The CDR3 is CASSVAGLGEGEAFF. The CDR3 DNA is TGTGCCAGCAGCGTAGCCGGGTTAGGGGAAGGAGAAGCTTTCTTT.

The V call is TRBV19, the J call TRBJ1-1; 11 positions agree with TRBD1. Germline V CDR1 and CDR2: LNHDA, SQIVND (reference sequence). The J segment lost 4 bases and the V segment lost 6 bases, leaving 7 bases of the junction unmatched. The length of the CDR3 is 15 residues. The CDR3 bases are TGTGCCAGTAGCCCGGACAGGGGGCCCTCCACTGAAGCTTTCTTT. This codes for CASSPDRGPSTEAFF.

This sequence joins TRBV12-5 and TRBJ2-7; TRBD2 might be the D (5 bases). CDR1 is LGHNT, CDR2 FRNRAP, per germline. This CDR3 region has 14 residues. Deletions cut 7 bases from V and 5 bases from J, with 18 bases between. The CDR3 protein is CASDRGRFSNEQYF. The CDR3 nucleotides read TGTGCTAGTGATCGCGGGCGCTTTTCCAACGAGCAGTACTTC.

The CDR3 sequence is CASSSGASEKLFF. The CDR3 region has the DNA TGTGCCAGCAGCTCAGGGGCGTCTGAAAAACTGTTTTTT. This sequence joins TRBV11-2 and TRBJ1-4, with D tentatively TRBD1 (6 bases). Germline CDR1 and CDR2: SGHAT and FQNNGV. The V end was cut by 4 bases, the J end by 7 bases, with 10 bases between. The CDR3 is 13 residues long.

This chain uses TRBV7-9 with TRBJ1-1, with 9 bases that match TRBD1. Germline lookup yields CDR1 SEHNR and CDR2 FQNEAQ (reference sequence). Trimming took 1 base from V and 2 from J; bases not matched to a gene: 5. The CDR3 runs to 16 residues. The CDR3 region is CASSLVGDRVNTEAFF. The DNA for the CDR3 is TGTGCCAGCAGCTTAGTGGGGGACAGGGTCAACACTGAAGCTTTCTTT.

V and J are TRBV2 and TRBJ2-1; TRBD2 agrees at 11 bases. CDR3 length equals 17 residues. Germline assignment: CDR1 SNHLY and CDR2 FYNNEI. V was clipped by 5 bases and J by 1 base; unmatched bases: 7. CDR3 residues: CASSLTTSGGSYNEQFF. CDR3 bases: TGTGCCAGCAGTCTAACTACTAGCGGGGGTTCCTACAATGAGCAGTTCTTC.

The chain links TRBV12-3 or TRBV12-4 to TRBJ2-7; perhaps TRBD2 as D (5 bases). The CDR3 sequence is 12 residues long. Trimming removed 6 bases from V and 3 bases from J, with 9 bases in between. The CDR3 loop reads CASRGDGYEQYF. In nucleotides, the CDR3 is TGTGCCAGCAGGGGAGACGGCTACGAGCAGTACTTC.

The V gene is TRBV7-9, the J gene TRBJ2-5; TRBD2 matches 7 bases. The V gene's germline CDR1 is SEHNR and CDR2 FQNEAQ (reference sequence). The CDR3 spans 17 residues. J lost 1 base, V lost 5 bases, and 13 bases had no gene match. The CDR3 nucleotides are TGTGCCAGCAGCGGTACGAGGAGGGAGCGGGGCCAAGAGACCCAGTACTTC. Translation: CASSGTRRERGQETQYF. Full variable domain (missing parts from reference TRBV7-9 and TRBJ2-5): DTGVSQNPRHKITKRGQNVTFRCDPISEHNRLYWYRQTLGQGPEFLTYFQNEAQLEKSRLLSDRFSAERPKGSFSTLEIQRTEQGDSAMYLCASSGTRRERGQETQYFGPGTRLLVL.

In the case of this clone: At one of its ends the junction is not consistent with the germline gene, which may arise from a read error. This chain uses TRBV7-7 with TRBJ2-7; perhaps D is TRBD1 or TRBD2 (6 bases each). The germline V gene has CDR1 SSHAT and CDR2 FNYEAQ (reference sequence). CDR3 length equals 15 residues. As DNA, the CDR3 is TGTGCTAGCAGCTTAGGGACTCCAGGGGCCTACGAGCAGTACTTC. It translates to CASSLGTPGAYEQYF.

This clone has just a few counts. This chain joins TRBV6-5 and TRBJ1-6, with 9 positions matching TRBD1. V lost 0 bases, J lost 7 bases, and 4 bases stayed unmatched. The germline V gene encodes CDR1 MNHEY and CDR2 SVGAGI. The CDR3 is made up of 16 amino acids. The CDR3 sequence: CASSYSLGTGNSPLHF. Here the CDR3 DNA reads TGTGCCAGCAGTTACTCGTTAGGGACAGGGAATTCACCCCTCCACTTT.

The chain joins TRBV29-1 to TRBJ1-1; D remains unclear. The CDR3 has 13 amino acids. V was clipped by 3 bases and J by 5 bases, with 13 bases between them. Per germline, CDR1 SQVTM and CDR2 ANQGSEA. CDR3 DNA sequence: TGCAGCGTTGACGGGGAGGGATGGACTGAAGCTTTCTTT. Encoded protein: CSVDGEGWTEAFF.

The CDR3 loop is CASSQDYLTPYGYTF. The CDR3 coding sequence is TGCGCCAGCAGCCAAGATTACCTTACTCCATATGGCTACACCTTC. This sequence joins TRBV4-3 and TRBJ1-2; D is undetermined. Germline V lookup: CDR1 LGHNA, CDR2 YSLEER. The V end lost 0 bases, the J end lost 5 bases, and 13 bases lay between the germline ends. This CDR3 spans 15 amino acids.

The chain carries TRBV5-1 and TRBJ1-2; unclear D gene. Germline V lookup: CDR1 SGHRS, CDR2 YFSETQ. Trimming pared 0 bases from V and 0 bases from J, leaving 21 bases between. This CDR3 spans 19 amino acids. CDR3 in DNA: TGCGCCAGCAGCTTGGCCGGGGAATCAATTTCCCGAACTAACTATGGCTACACCTTC. The encoded protein is CASSLAGESISRTNYGYTF. Full variable domain (remainder filled in from reference TRBV5-1 and TRBJ1-2): KAGVTQTPRYLIKTRGQQVTLSCSPISGHRSVSWYQQTPGQGLQFLFEYFSETQRNKGNFPGRFSGRQFSNSRSEMNVSTLELGDSALYLCASSLAGESISRTNYGYTFGSGTRLTVV.

The rearrangement joins TRBV3-1 (or the pseudogene TRBV3-2) to TRBJ2-2; no clear D gene. V lost 0 bases and J 7 bases, leaving 6 bases between the germline ends. This CDR3 is built from 13 residues. Germline values: CDR1 LGHDT, CDR2 YNNKEL (reference sequence). The CDR3 sequence is CASSQDRFGELFF. The DNA for the CDR3 is TGTGCCAGCAGCCAAGACCGGTTCGGGGAGCTGTTTTTT.

This chain connects TRBV5-6 to TRBJ1-1; D gene unclear. Germline-derived CDR1 and CDR2 are SGHDT and YYEEEE. The CDR3 covers 13 residues. V was trimmed by 1 base and J by 1 base, leaving 5 bases between them. CDR3: CASSLFQNTEAFF. DNA of the CDR3: TGTGCCAGCAGCTTGTTTCAGAACACTGAAGCTTTCTTT.

J is TRBJ1-5 and V is TRBV7-9; D remains ambiguous. The CDR3 covers 13 residues. Germline CDR1 reads SEHNR; CDR2 reads FQNEAQ (reference sequence). V was clipped by 3 bases and J by 0 bases, with 3 bases between them. The CDR3 DNA is TGTGCCAGCAGCTTCTATAGCAATCAGCCCCAGCATTTT. Translated: CASSFYSNQPQHF.

This chain connects TRBV5-1 to TRBJ1-6; the match to TRBD1 covers 9 bases. Trimming at V came to 3 bases and at J to 10 bases, leaving 14 bases not matched to a gene. The CDR3 length is 17 residues. Germline V CDR1 and CDR2: SGHRS, YFSETQ. CDR3 sequence reads: CASSSGTGPPLGSPLHF. CDR3 nucleotides: TGCGCCAGCAGCTCCGGGACAGGGCCCCCTCTAGGATCACCCCTCCACTTT.

V is TRBV4-3 and J is TRBJ2-7; D remains ambiguous. CDR3 length: 14 residues. V was pared by 1 base and J by 6 bases, with 13 bases between. Germline CDR1 is LGHNA and CDR2 is YSLEER. CDR3 in DNA: TGCGCCAGCAGCCAAGGGGCAGCCTCCAGCGAGCAGTACTTC. Its translation: CASSQGAASSEQYF.

The chain uses TRBV5-3 and TRBJ2-2, with unresolved D. TRBV5-3 is an ORF; its function is uncertain. This CDR3 spans 15 amino acids. Trimming shortened V by 4 bases and J by 4 bases, and 14 bases separated the two germline ends. CDR3 nucleotides: TGTGCCAGAAGCCCGAGTATAAAGCCCACCGGGGAGCTGTTTTTT. Protein product: CARSPSIKPTGELFF.

Turning to this clone: One end of the junction is discordant with germline, which a read error may explain. V is TRBV5-1 and J is TRBJ2-5; 12 positions agree with TRBD2. CDR3 length equals 16 residues. Germline V gene data show CDR1 as SGHRS and CDR2 as YFSETQ. The DNA for the CDR3 is TGCGCCAGCAGCTCCCTAACTAGCGGGGGGAGCTACGAGCAGCACTTC. This gives the protein CASSSLTSGGSYEQHF.

This chain links TRBV29-1 with TRBJ2-3, with TRBD2 matching 10 bases. CDR3 length: 14 residues. V gave up 6 bases and J gave up 4 bases; unmatched junction bases: 7. CDR1 and CDR2 from the germline V gene are SQVTM and ANQGSEA. CDR3 residues: CSVALAGYADTQYF. In DNA form, the CDR3 reads TGCAGCGTCGCACTAGCGGGGTATGCAGATACGCAGTATTTT.

The V gene is TRBV7-9, the J gene TRBJ2-2; TRBD2 matches 9 bases. Germline assignment: CDR1 SEHNR and CDR2 FQNEAQ (reference sequence). Trimming at V came to 5 bases and at J to 7 bases, leaving 11 bases not matched to a gene. The CDR3 extends over 16 amino acids. The CDR3 loop reads CASSQRTSADDGELFF. CDR3 nucleotide sequence: TGTGCCAGCAGCCAACGGACTAGCGCAGACGACGGGGAGCTGTTTTTT.

The genes are TRBV15 and TRBJ1-6, with a weak D call TRBD1 (5 bases). The CDR3 contains 16 residues. The germline V and J ends were trimmed by 1 base and 3 bases, with 10 bases remaining between them. CDR1 and CDR2 from the germline V gene are LNHNV and YYDKDF (reference sequence). CDR3 amino acids: CATSRVPRVYNSPLHF. The CDR3 bases are TGTGCCACCAGCAGAGTTCCCAGGGTCTATAATTCACCCCTCCACTTT. Variable domain in full (rest from reference TRBV15 and TRBJ1-6): DAMVIQNPRYQVTQFGKPVTLSCSQTLNHNVMYWYQQKSSQAPKLLFHYYDKDFNNEADTPDNFQSRRPNTSFCFLDIRSPGLGDTAMYLCATSRVPRVYNSPLHFGNGTRLTVT.

This sequence joins TRBV15 and TRBJ2-5; TRBD1 is a possible D gene (6 bases). V lost 2 bases and J 2 bases, leaving 18 bases between the germline ends. This CDR3 has 17 amino acids. Germline loops: CDR1 LNHNV, CDR2 YYDKDF (reference sequence). CDR3 region: CATSRSSLYRVQETQYF. The CDR3 bases are TGTGCCACCAGCAGATCCTCTCTATACAGGGTGCAAGAGACCCAGTACTTC.